This TCR beta chain originates from a study of blood T cell repertoires in COVID-19. Study-level information: Both acute and convalescent COVID-19 samples were obtained from the United States, Italy and Spain. From T cells, B-cell-depleted T cells, or PBMCs came the material, which was cDNA or gDNA.

There are 13 residues in the CDR3. Trimming removed 8 bases from V and 2 bases from J, with 12 bases in between. Germline V gene sequence: CDR1 LNHNV, CDR2 YYDKDF (reference sequence). Seattle researchers signed up patients amid active infection and tracked them longitudinally. In the original processing: The assay estimated nucleated cells by amplifying reference gene primers. Repertoires were generated with immunoSEQ multiplex PCR, while TCRdb's copy carries only in-frame clones and drops some. V and J calls and clone size are given by that table; D and trimming were obtained from the DNA. Found here are a few hundred thousand clones, more than 65% of them singletons; the top ten hold roughly 14%.

The source material was peripheral blood. The chain carries TRBV15 and TRBJ1-1; possible D gene TRBD1, 5 bases. The sequence derives from a person aged 65-85 years with COVID-19, enrolled during active disease. This CDR3 is CATALTANTEAFF. The CDR3 nucleotides read TGTGCCACCGCGCTGACAGCCAACACTGAAGCTTTCTTT.